One and the same sample provided the 5 T cell receptor beta chains below, sequenced in a study of blood T cell repertoires in COVID-19 (dated by TCRdb to 2020 to 2022). The protocol used for the library was the immunoSEQ multiplex PCR assay. TCRdb took this table from immuneACCESS and kept in-frame rearrangements with V and J called. Such tables lack part of the clones; where checked against another copy, unresolved V genes explain under half of the gap, and the rest is unexplained. The sample yields 400,000 to 550,000 clones; 75% to 90% were counted once. Approximately 4.5% of the sample comes from the top ten. Source material: peripheral blood. These receptors were taken from a woman aged 25-40 years with acute or convalescent COVID-19.

The rearrangement uses TRBV11-3 and TRBJ2-5; D might be TRBD1 (5 bases). The CDR3 spans 15 residues. V lost 5 bases and J 2 bases, leaving 15 bases between the germline ends. Germline CDR1 reads SGHNT; CDR2 reads YENEEA. The CDR3 sequence: CASSNRVQGQETQYF. The CDR3 nucleotides are TGTGCCAGCAGCAACCGGGTGCAGGGACAAGAGACCCAGTACTTC.

The chain joins TRBV3-1 (or the pseudogene TRBV3-2) to TRBJ2-2; D may be TRBD1 (5 bases). The CDR3 has 21 residues. Germline loops: CDR1 LGHDT, CDR2 YNNKEL (reference sequence). V lost 1 base and J 1 base, leaving 25 bases between the germline ends. CDR3 loop: CASSQVFWGGGGSRNTGELFF. CDR3 sequence (DNA): TGTGCCAGCAGCCAAGTTTTCTGGGGCGGCGGCGGTTCCCGGAACACCGGGGAGCTGTTTTTT.

The sample holds a few counts of this clone. This chain joins TRBV18 and TRBJ1-1; 7 nucleotides match TRBD1. In germline, CDR1 is KGHSH, CDR2 LQKENI. This CDR3 spans 14 amino acids. Losses at the gene ends were 8 bases for V and 2 bases for J; bases not matched to a gene: 8. CDR3 coding DNA: TGTGCCAGCCGGAACAGGGGAAGAAACACTGAAGCTTTCTTT. Translated: CASRNRGRNTEAFF. The variable domain in full, with the rest retrieved from reference TRBV18 and TRBJ1-1, is NAGVMQNPRHLVRRRGQEARLRCSPMKGHSHVYWYRQLPEEGLKFMVYLQKENIIDESGMPKERFSAEFPKEGPSILRIQQVVRGDSAAYFCASRNRGRNTEAFFGQGTRLTVV.

The chain couples TRBV30 to TRBJ1-2; no clear D gene. CDR1 is GTSNPN, CDR2 SVGIG, per germline (reference sequence). The CDR3 sequence is 12 residues long. Trimming left V 6 bases short and J 4 bases short, with 12 bases between. The CDR3 spells CACAGSTYGYTF. CDR3 bases: TGTGCCTGCGCCGGGTCCACCTATGGCTACACCTTC.

This chain links TRBV7-3 with TRBJ1-1; D not resolved. The V gene's germline CDR1 is SGHTA and CDR2 FQGTGA. Trimming took off 3 bases at V and 2 bases at J, with 7 bases between the two ends. This CDR3 is built from 13 residues. This CDR3 is CASSFDTNTEAFF. CDR3 DNA sequence: TGTGCCAGCAGCTTTGATACAAACACTGAAGCTTTCTTT.